The sequence of this TCR beta chain was determined in a study of T cell changes during pregnancy in multiple sclerosis. V shed 3 bases and J shed 0 bases, with 12 bases lying between them. CDR3 size: 16 residues. Germline CDR1 reads SGDLS; CDR2 reads YYNGEE. Here immunoSEQ multiplex PCR was the method, and the copy in TCRdb shows in-frame clones only, minus some. This table has about 57,000 clones, under 95% appearing once. The chain carries TRBV9 and TRBJ2-2, with D tentatively TRBD2 (7 bases). The sample was peripheral blood, taken after pregnancy. The clonotype comes from a female donor in good health, enrolled as a control in a pregnancy study. This CDR3 reads CASSGGLAANTGELFF. In DNA form, the CDR3 reads TGTGCCAGCAGCGGGGGGCTAGCGGCGAACACCGGGGAGCTGTTTTTT. Full variable domain (remainder filled in from reference TRBV9 and TRBJ2-2): DSGVTQTPKHLITATGQRVTLRCSPRSGDLSVYWYQQSLDQGLQFLIQYYNGEERAKGNILERFSAQQFPDLHSELNLSSLELGDSALYFCASSGGLAANTGELFFGEGSRLTVL.